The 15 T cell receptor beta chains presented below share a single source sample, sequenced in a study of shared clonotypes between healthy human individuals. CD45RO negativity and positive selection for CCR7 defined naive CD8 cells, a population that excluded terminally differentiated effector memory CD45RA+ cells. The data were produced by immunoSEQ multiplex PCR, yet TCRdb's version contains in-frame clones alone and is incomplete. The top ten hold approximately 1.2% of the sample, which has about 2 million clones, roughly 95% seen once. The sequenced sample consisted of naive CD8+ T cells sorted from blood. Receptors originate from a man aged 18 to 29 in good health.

The CDR3 loop reads CASSLDLETQYF. The CDR3, as DNA: TGTGCCAGCAGCTTAGATCTTGAGACCCAGTACTTC. The chain is built from TRBV7-3 and TRBJ2-5; D is uncertain. Germline loops: CDR1 SGHTA, CDR2 FQGTGA. V lost 2 bases to trimming and J lost 5 bases, with 6 bases between them. The CDR3 runs to 12 residues.

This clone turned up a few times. The CDR3 DNA reads as TGTGCCTGGAGTGTAATCACTGAAGCTTTCTTT. Translated: CAWSVITEAFF. The gene calls are TRBV30 and TRBJ1-1; D ambiguous. The CDR3 runs to 11 residues. The V and J ends lost 0 bases and 4 bases respectively, with 3 bases between them. The germline V gene has CDR1 GTSNPN and CDR2 SVGIG (reference sequence).

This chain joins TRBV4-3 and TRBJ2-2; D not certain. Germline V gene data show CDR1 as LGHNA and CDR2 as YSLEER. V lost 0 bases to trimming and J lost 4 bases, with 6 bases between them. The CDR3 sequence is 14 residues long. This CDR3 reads CASSQDRLTGELFF. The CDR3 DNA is TGCGCCAGCAGCCAAGATAGGCTCACCGGGGAGCTGTTTTTT.

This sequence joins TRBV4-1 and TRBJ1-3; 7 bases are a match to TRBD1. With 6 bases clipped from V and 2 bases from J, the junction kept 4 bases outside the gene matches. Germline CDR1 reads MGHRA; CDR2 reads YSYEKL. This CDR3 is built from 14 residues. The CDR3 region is CASSLDRAGNTIYF. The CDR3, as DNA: TGCGCCAGCAGTCTAGACAGGGCTGGAAACACCATATATTTT.

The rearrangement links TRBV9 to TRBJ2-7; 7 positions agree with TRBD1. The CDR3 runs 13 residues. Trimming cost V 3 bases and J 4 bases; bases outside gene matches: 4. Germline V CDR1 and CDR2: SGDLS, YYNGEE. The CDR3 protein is CASSAGQVYEQYF. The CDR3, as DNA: TGTGCCAGCAGCGCCGGACAGGTTTACGAGCAGTACTTC.

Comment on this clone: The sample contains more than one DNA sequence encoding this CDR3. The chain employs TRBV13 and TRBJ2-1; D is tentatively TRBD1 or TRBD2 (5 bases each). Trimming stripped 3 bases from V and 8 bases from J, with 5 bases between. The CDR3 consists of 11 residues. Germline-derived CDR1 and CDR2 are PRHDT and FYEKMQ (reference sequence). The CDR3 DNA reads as TGTGCCAGCAGCTTGGGGGATGAGCAGTTCTTC. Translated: CASSLGDEQFF.

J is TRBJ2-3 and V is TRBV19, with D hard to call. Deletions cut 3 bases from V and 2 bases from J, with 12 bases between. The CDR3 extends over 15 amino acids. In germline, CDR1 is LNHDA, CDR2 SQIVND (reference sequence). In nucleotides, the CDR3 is TGTGCCAGTAGTATCAGCCCGGCTGACACAGATACGCAGTATTTT. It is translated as CASSISPADTDTQYF. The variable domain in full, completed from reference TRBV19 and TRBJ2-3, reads DGGITQSPKYLFRKEGQNVTLSCEQNLNHDAMYWYRQDPGQGLRLIYYSQIVNDFQKGDIAEGYSVSREKKESFPLTVTSAQKNPTAFYLCASSISPADTDTQYFGPGTRLTVL.

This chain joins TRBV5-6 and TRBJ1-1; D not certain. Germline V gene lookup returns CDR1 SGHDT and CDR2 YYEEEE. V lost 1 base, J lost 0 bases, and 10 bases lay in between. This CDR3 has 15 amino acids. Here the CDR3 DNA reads TGTGCCAGCAGCTTGCTAATCAGGATGAACACTGAAGCTTTCTTT. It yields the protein CASSLLIRMNTEAFF.

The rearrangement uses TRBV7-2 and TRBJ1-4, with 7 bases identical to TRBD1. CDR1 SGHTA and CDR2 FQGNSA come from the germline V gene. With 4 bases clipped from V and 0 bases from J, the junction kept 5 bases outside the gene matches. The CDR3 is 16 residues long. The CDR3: CASSSGQLATNEKLFF. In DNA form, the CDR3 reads TGTGCCAGCAGCTCGGGACAGCTTGCAACTAATGAAAAACTGTTTTTT.

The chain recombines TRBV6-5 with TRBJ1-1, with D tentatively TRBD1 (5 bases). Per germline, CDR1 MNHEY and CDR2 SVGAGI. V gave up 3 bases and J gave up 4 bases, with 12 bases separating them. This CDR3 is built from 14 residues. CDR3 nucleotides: TGTGCCAGCAGTTATTTTGTTGGGGGCACTGAAGCTTTCTTT. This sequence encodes CASSYFVGGTEAFF.

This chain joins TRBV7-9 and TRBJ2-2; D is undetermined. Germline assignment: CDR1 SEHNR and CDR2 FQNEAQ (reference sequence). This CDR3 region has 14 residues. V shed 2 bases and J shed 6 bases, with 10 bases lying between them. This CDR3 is CASSLNMGPGELFF. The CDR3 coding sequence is TGTGCCAGCAGCTTAAATATGGGTCCCGGGGAGCTGTTTTTT.

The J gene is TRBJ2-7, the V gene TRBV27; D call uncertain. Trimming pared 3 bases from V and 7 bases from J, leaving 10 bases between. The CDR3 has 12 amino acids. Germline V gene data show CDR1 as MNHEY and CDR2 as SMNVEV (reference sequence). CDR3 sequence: CASSFPFGEQYF. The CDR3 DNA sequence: TGTGCCAGCAGTTTCCCCTTTGGGGAGCAGTACTTC.

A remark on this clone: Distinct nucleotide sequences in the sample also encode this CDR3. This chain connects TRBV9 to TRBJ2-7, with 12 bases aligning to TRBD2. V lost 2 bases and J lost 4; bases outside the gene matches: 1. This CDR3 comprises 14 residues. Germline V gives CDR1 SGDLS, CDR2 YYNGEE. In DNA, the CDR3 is TGTGCCAGCAGCGTGGGACTAGCGGGTTACGAGCAGTACTTC. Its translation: CASSVGLAGYEQYF.

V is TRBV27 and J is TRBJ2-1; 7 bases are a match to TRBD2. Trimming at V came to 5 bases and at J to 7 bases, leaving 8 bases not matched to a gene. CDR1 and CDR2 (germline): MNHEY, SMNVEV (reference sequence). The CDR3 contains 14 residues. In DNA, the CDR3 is TGTGCCAGCAGTACGATAGCGGGTATTAATGAGCAGTTCTTC. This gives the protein CASSTIAGINEQFF.

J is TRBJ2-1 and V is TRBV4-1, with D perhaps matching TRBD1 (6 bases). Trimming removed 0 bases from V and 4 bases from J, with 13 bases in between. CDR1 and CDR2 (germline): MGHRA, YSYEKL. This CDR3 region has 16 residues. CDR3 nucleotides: TGCGCCAGCAGCCAAGAACAGCAGGGGCTATACAATGAGCAGTTCTTC. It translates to CASSQEQQGLYNEQFF.